The TCR beta chain described here comes from a study of blood T cells in healthy people across ages. A second PCR, run for about 6 to 11 cycles, used a sample-barcoded 5' primer plus a J-beta primer mix. TCRdb re-analysed the 5' RACE reads in MiXCR, keeping a single row per CDR3 protein. The sample has some 700,000 distinct CDR3 sequences, about 20% seen once. Trimming stripped 8 bases from V and 10 bases from J, with 23 bases between. The CDR3 has 14 amino acids. Sequenced sample: blood. This receptor was identified in a man in his sixties or seventies in good health. The chain links TRBV12-3 or TRBV12-4 to TRBJ1-1; possibly TRBD1 for D (5 bases). The CDR3 DNA sequence: TGTGCCAGCGTTCGGGCAGGGCTTGTATTCGGAGCTTTCTTT. Protein sequence: CASVRAGLVFGAFF.